This is a list of T cell receptor beta chains from one sample in a study of T cells in Graves' hyperthyroidism and ophthalmopathy. From the multiplex PCR reads, TCRdb called clonotypes with MiXCR, one entry per CDR3 protein. The sample holds about 590,000 distinct CDR3 sequences, 12% to 15% seen once. Sequenced: blood. These receptors were obtained from a young woman with Graves' ophthalmopathy. The CDR3 runs from the conserved cysteine through the conserved F or W. The order of the fields is V gene, D gene, clone size, J gene, CDR3 protein, CDR3 DNA. A D gene is named only where the DNA matches it firmly. Clone size is given for some rows only: seen once, a few or many times, or a class if the clone is expanded.

>TRBV27|TRBD1|many|TRBJ2-2
CASSPRTGITGELFF
TGTGCCAGCAGCCCTCGGACAGGGATCACCGGGGAGCTGTTTTTT
>TRBV7-2|TRBD2|many|TRBJ2-5
CASSSLPHRAAGVSGKETQYF
TGTGCCAGCAGCTCCTTACCCCATAGGGCAGCAGGTGTTAGCGGGAAAGAGACCCAGTACTTC
>TRBV6-1|NA|few|TRBJ1-5
CASSELGRGMRGNQPQHF
TGTGCCAGCAGTGAACTGGGCAGGGGTATGAGGGGCAATCAGCCCCAGCATTTT
>TRBV24-1|TRBD1|NA|TRBJ2-4
CATSPGTGALAKNIQYF
TGTGCCACCAGTCCTGGGACAGGGGCCCTAGCCAAAAACATTCAGTACTTC
>TRBV2|NA|many|TRBJ2-1
CASSTGTEQFF
TGTGCCAGCAGTACAGGTACTGAGCAGTTCTTC
>TRBV12-5|NA|few|TRBJ2-7
CASGLIVSGLYEQYF
TGTGCTAGTGGTTTGATAGTTTCGGGACTTTACGAGCAGTACTTC
>TRBV9|NA|many|TRBJ2-1
CASSVVGYNEQFF
TGTGCCAGCAGCGTAGTTGGGTACAATGAGCAGTTCTTC
>TRBV5-1|NA|few|TRBJ2-2
CASSQRQALGELFF
TGCGCCAGCAGCCAACGACAGGCTCTCGGGGAGCTGTTTTTT
>TRBV10-3|NA|many|TRBJ2-7
CAIGPSSYEQYF
TGTGCCATCGGGCCGAGCTCCTACGAGCAGTACTTC
>TRBV7-2|NA|many|TRBJ2-5
CASSFGAQETQYF
TGTGCCAGCAGTTTCGGGGCACAAGAGACCCAGTACTTC
>TRBV7-7|NA|many|TRBJ2-1
CASSPPGPQTEQFF
TGTGCTAGCAGCCCACCGGGACCCCAGACTGAGCAGTTCTTC